This T cell receptor (beta chain) originates from a study of blood T cells in healthy people across ages. This clonotype was recorded a few times. Next came a second PCR, run for about 6 to 12 cycles, which used a sample-barcoded 5' primer along with a J-beta primer mix. With 12 random nucleotides, a template-switch adaptor tagged each individual cDNA molecule. TCRdb redid the calling of the 5' RACE reads with MiXCR, one entry per CDR3 protein. The table includes approximately 830,000 distinct CDR3 sequences, approximately 67% detected once. The CDR3 runs 14 residues. Trimming left V 2 bases short and J 2 bases short, with 6 bases between. CDR1 and CDR2 (germline): SGHTA, FQGTGA.

The receptor was isolated from a man aged 25-45 years in good health. V gene TRBV7-3 combines with J gene TRBJ2-2; D is perhaps TRBD1 (5 bases). The sequenced sample consisted of blood. In DNA form, the CDR3 reads TGTGCCAGCAGCTTACAGGGTAACACCGGGGAGCTGTTTTTT. Translation: CASSLQGNTGELFF.